This record covers a single T cell receptor beta chain. The antigen remains unidentified. This entry comes from a study of OX40 agonist ivuxolimab in advanced cancers. Study context: Those treated in dose escalation had hepatocellular carcinoma, melanoma, renal cell cancer or head and neck cancer. Having had anti-PD-1, anti-PD-L1 or anti-CTLA-4 therapy before was allowed, and approximately 40% had some. Of the patients, three showed partial responses, one with hepatocellular carcinoma and two with cutaneous melanoma.

General observations from the study: In the 0.1 to 3.0 mg/kg range, CD4+ and CD8+ blood T cells had expanded clonally by week 6.

Assay: immunoSEQ multiplex PCR; the TCRdb copy retains only in-frame clones and omits some. Altogether roughly 110,000 clones are present, around 93% being singletons, with the ten largest covering roughly 1.1%. This CDR3 contains 14 residues. CDR1 is MDHEN and CDR2 is SYDVKM in the germline V gene. V lost 7 bases, J lost 10 bases, and 15 bases stayed unmatched. Here the sequenced sample was CD4+ or CD8+ T cells sorted from blood, taken in a trial of the OX40 agonist ivuxolimab. This chain uses TRBV28 with TRBJ1-1; TRBD1 matches 7 bases. This clonotype was obtained from an adult with an advanced solid tumor such as melanoma, head and neck, liver or kidney cancer. CDR3 loop: CASTLRTGAGGAFF. In DNA form, the CDR3 reads TGTGCCAGCACCCTCCGAACAGGGGCCGGAGGAGCTTTCTTT.